This T cell receptor (beta chain) derives from a study of OX40 agonist ivuxolimab in advanced cancers. In the study overall: In this trial design, patients received ivuxolimab intravenously at 0.01 to 10 mg/kg every 2 weeks. From about 23 to 85 years was the age range, with a mean of roughly 64 years, and about 83% were male. Study conclusions and caveats: Clonal expansion in partial responders at 0.1-3.0 mg/kg ranked among the lowest.

Clones were sequenced by immunoSEQ multiplex PCR, and TCRdb holds only the in-frame ones, with some missing. The top ten clones hold around a quarter of a sample with about 80,000 clones, 70% to 90% of them seen once. About this clone: Its antigen is not known.

Germline-derived CDR1 and CDR2 are LGHNT and FRNRAP. This CDR3 has 14 amino acids. The ends lost 5 bases at V and 1 base at J; junction bases unmatched: 3. The J gene is TRBJ2-3, the V gene TRBV12-5, with 7 bases lining up with TRBD1. This material consisted of CD4+ or CD8+ T cells sorted from blood, taken in a trial of the OX40 agonist ivuxolimab. The receptor's source is an adult with an advanced solid tumor such as melanoma, head and neck, liver or kidney cancer. CDR3 nucleotide sequence: TGTGCTAGTGGTCCCGGGACAGGCACAGATACGCAGTATTTT. Amino acid sequence: CASGPGTGTDTQYF.